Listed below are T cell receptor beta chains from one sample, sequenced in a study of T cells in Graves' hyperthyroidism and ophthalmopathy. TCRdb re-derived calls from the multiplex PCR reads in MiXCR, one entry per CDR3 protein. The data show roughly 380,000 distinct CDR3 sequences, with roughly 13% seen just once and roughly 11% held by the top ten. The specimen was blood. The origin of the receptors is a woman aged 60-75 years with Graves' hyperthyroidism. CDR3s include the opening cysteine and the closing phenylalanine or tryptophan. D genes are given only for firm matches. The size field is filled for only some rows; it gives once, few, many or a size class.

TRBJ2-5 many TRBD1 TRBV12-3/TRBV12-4 CASNWGTGIQTQYF TGTGCCAGCAACTGGGGGACAGGGATTCAGACCCAGTACTTC
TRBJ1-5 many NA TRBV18 CASSPGAVYQPQHF TGTGCCAGCTCACCAGGGGCAGTATATCAGCCCCAGCATTTT
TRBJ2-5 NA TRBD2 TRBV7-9 CATATSSQETQYF TGTGCCACCGCGACTAGCAGCCAAGAGACCCAGTACTTC
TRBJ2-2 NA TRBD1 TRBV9 CASSVGSGGDTGELFF TGTGCCAGCAGCGTAGGTTCAGGGGGAGACACCGGGGAGCTGTTTTTT
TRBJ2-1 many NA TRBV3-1 CASSWDRLAAYNEQFF TGTGCCAGCAGCTGGGATAGGTTAGCGGCCTACAATGAGCAGTTCTTC
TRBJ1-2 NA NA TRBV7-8 CASSSTGNHGYTF TGTGCCAGCAGCTCTACAGGGAACCATGGCTACACCTTC
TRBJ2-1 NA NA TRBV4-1 CASSQDYRGNEQFF TGCGCCAGCAGCCAAGATTATCGGGGGAATGAGCAGTTCTTC
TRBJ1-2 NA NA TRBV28 CASYPGFGYGYTF TGTGCCAGCTACCCAGGGTTCGGCTATGGCTACACCTTC
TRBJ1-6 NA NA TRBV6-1 CASSRSGDPNSPLHF TGTGCCAGCAGTAGATCCGGGGACCCTAATTCACCCCTCCACTTT
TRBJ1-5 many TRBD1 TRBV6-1 CASSEARRGGLGNQPQHF TGTGCCAGCAGTGAAGCAAGGCGAGGGGGCTTAGGCAATCAGCCCCAGCATTTT
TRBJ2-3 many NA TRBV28 CASSSTAITDTQYF TGTGCCAGCAGCTCTACAGCAATCACAGATACGCAGTATTTT
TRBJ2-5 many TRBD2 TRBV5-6 CASSGLARETQYF TGTGCCAGCAGTGGACTAGCGCGGGAGACCCAGTACTTC
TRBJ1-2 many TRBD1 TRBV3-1 CASSHLDRNYGYTF TGTGCCAGCAGCCACCTGGACAGGAACTATGGCTACACCTTC
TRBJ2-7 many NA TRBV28 CASSTFAGPYYEQYF TGTGCCAGCAGCACCTTCGCGGGACCTTACTACGAGCAGTACTTC
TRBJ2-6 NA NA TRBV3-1 CASSRPSGANVLTF TGTGCCAGCAGCCGACCATCTGGGGCCAACGTCCTGACTTTC
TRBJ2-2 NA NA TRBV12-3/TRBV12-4 CASRPGTRITGELFF TGTGCCAGCAGACCCGGGACAAGGATTACCGGGGAGCTGTTTTTT
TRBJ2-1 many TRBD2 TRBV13 CASSLGLAGSLNEQFF TGTGCCAGCAGCTTAGGCTTAGCGGGGTCACTCAATGAGCAGTTCTTC
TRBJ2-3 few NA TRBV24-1 CATSLAMGRTQYF TGTGCCACCAGCCTGGCAATGGGACGAACGCAGTATTTT
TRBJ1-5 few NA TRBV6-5 CASSYLAGGASNQPQHF TGTGCCAGCAGTTACTTGGCGGGGGGCGCGAGCAATCAGCCCCAGCATTTT
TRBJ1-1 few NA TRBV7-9 CASSLEGRVRAFF TGTGCCAGCAGCTTAGAGGGTAGGGTCCGGGCTTTCTTT
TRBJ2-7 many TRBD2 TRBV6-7 CASSYLKRLAGGVRPYEQYF TGTGCCAGCAGTTACCTGAAACGACTAGCGGGAGGGGTAAGGCCCTACGAGCAGTACTTC
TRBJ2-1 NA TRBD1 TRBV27 CASSIRGYEQFF TGTGCCAGCAGCATCAGGGGGTATGAGCAGTTCTTC
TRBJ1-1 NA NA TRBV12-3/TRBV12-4 CASSTDPANEAFF TGTGCCAGCAGTACTGACCCGGCTAATGAAGCTTTCTTT
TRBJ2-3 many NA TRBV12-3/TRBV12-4 CASSPFRGDTQYF TGTGCCAGCAGCCCCTTTCGGGGAGATACGCAGTATTTT
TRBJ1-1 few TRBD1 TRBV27 CASSLSRRRTGGIIFTEAFF TGTGCCAGCAGTTTATCGAGGCGGAGGACAGGGGGCATCATCTTCACTGAAGCTTTCTTT
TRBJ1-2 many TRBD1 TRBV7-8 CASSPGTGNGYTF TGTGCCAGCAGCCCGGGGACAGGCAATGGCTACACCTTC
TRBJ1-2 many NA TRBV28 CASRGPGISYGYTF TGTGCCAGCAGGGGGCCCGGGATCAGCTATGGCTACACCTTC
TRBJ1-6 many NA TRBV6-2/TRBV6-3 CASNPGTGNSPLHF TGTGCCAGCAACCCCGGGACGGGGAATTCACCCCTCCACTTT
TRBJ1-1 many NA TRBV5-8 CASSLAGQNTEAFF TGTGCCAGCAGCTTGGCGGGACAGAACACTGAAGCTTTCTTT
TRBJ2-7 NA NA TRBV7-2 CASSLGVGDSYEQYF TGTGCCAGCAGCTTGGGGGTAGGGGACTCCTACGAGCAGTACTTC
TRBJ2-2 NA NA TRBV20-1 CSASSVNGGTGELFF TGCAGTGCTAGTAGTGTAAATGGGGGTACCGGGGAGCTGTTTTTT
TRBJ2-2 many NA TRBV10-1 CASSFTNTGELFF TGTGCCAGCAGCTTCACAAACACCGGGGAGCTGTTTTTT
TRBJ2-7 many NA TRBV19 CASSRTGTGQTEQYF TGTGCCAGTAGTAGGACCGGGACTGGGCAAACTGAGCAGTACTTC
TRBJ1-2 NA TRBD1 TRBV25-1 CASSELGRGPVGHTF TGTGCCAGCAGTGAATTGGGCAGGGGGCCGGTTGGCCACACCTTC
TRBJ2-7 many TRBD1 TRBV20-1 CSARDRDRSSPYEQYF TGCAGTGCTAGAGATCGGGACAGGAGTTCCCCCTACGAGCAGTACTTC
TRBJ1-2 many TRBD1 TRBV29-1 CSVDGQGAGYGYTF TGCAGCGTTGATGGACAGGGGGCCGGCTATGGCTACACCTTC
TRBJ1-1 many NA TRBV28 CASRGSMNTEAFF TGTGCCAGCAGGGGGTCAATGAACACTGAAGCTTTCTTT
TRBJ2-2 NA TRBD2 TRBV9 CASSARAGATTGELFF TGTGCCAGCAGCGCCCGAGCGGGGGCGACCACCGGGGAGCTGTTTTTT
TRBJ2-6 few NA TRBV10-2 CASSERQSGANVLTF TGCGCCAGCAGTGAACGACAATCTGGGGCCAACGTCCTGACTTTC
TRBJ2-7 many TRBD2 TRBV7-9 CASSLARGGRSYEQYF TGTGCCAGCAGCTTAGCGCGGGGGGGCCGCTCCTACGAGCAGTACTTC
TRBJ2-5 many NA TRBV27 CASSYRRAQETQYF TGTGCCAGCAGTTATAGAAGAGCCCAAGAGACCCAGTACTTC
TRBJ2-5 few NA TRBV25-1 CASRADGGVETQYF TGTGCCAGCAGGGCAGACGGTGGAGTCGAGACCCAGTACTTC
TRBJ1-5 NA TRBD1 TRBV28 CASSLIPTGVNF TGTGCCAGCAGTCTAATCCCGACAGGGGTAAATTTT
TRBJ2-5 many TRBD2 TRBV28 CASSSPAGGAETQYF TGTGCCAGCAGTTCGCCCGCGGGGGGCGCAGAGACCCAGTACTTC
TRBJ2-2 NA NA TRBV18 CASSPLGGMGTGELFF TGTGCCAGCTCACCACTCGGAGGGATGGGGACCGGGGAGCTGTTTTTT
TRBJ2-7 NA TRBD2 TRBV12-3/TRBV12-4 CASRGTSGRRGQYF TGTGCCAGCAGGGGGACTAGCGGGAGGCGGGGGCAGTACTTC
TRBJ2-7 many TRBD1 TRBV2 CASSDSIRQGRIYEQYF TGTGCCAGCAGTGATTCCATACGACAGGGGCGTATCTACGAGCAGTACTTC
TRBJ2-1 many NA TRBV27 CASSLSRRGLNEQFF TGTGCCAGCAGTTTATCGAGGAGGGGGCTGAATGAGCAGTTCTTC
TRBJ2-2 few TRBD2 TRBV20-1 CSATLYRLAGGGTGELFF TGCAGTGCTACCCTATATAGACTAGCGGGAGGAGGCACCGGGGAGCTGTTTTTT
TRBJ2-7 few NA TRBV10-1 CASSEAGREQYF TGCGCCAGCAGTGAGGCTGGACGGGAGCAGTACTTC
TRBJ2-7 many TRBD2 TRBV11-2 CASSELAGQTYEQYF TGTGCCAGCAGCGAACTAGCGGGGCAGACCTACGAGCAGTACTTC
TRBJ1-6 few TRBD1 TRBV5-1 CASSLEARGNSPLHF TGCGCCAGCAGCTTGGAGGCCAGGGGGAATTCACCCCTCCACTTT
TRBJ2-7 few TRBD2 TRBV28 CASRPTSGVYEQYF TGTGCCAGCAGGCCGACTAGCGGAGTCTACGAGCAGTACTTC
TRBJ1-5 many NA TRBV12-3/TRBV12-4 CASSLRTSSNQPQHF TGTGCCAGCAGTTTAAGGACAAGTAGCAATCAGCCCCAGCATTTT
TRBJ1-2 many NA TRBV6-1 CAGFSHSNYGYTF TGTGCCGGCTTCTCACACAGCAACTATGGCTACACCTTC
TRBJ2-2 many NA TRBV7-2 CASSLRRDGELFF TGTGCCAGCAGCTTAAGGCGGGACGGGGAGCTGTTTTTT
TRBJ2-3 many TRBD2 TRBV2 CASKAGATDTQYF TGTGCCAGCAAAGCGGGAGCGACAGATACGCAGTATTTT
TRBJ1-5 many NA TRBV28 CASLRGDQPQHF TGTGCCAGTTTGCGGGGAGATCAGCCCCAGCATTTT
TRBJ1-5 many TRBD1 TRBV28 CASSFQNGQGLEPQHF TGTGCCAGCAGCTTTCAAAACGGACAGGGGTTGGAGCCCCAGCATTTT
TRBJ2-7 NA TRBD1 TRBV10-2 CASTQKTGSSYEQYF TGCGCCAGCACCCAAAAGACAGGGAGCTCCTACGAGCAGTACTTC